This entry lists 23 T cell receptor beta chains sequenced from one sample in a study of blood T cells in healthy people across ages. Together with a sample-barcoded 5' primer, a J-beta primer mix was included in a second PCR lasting about 6 to 12 cycles. TCRdb re-analysed the 5' RACE reads in MiXCR, keeping a single row per CDR3 protein. The repertoire holds 1.5 million to 2 million distinct CDR3 sequences, with around 50% as singletons. The sequenced material came from blood. These receptors were obtained from a woman in her 40s in good health.

On this clonotype itself: Compared with germline, one end of the junction differs, possibly owing to a read error. V and J are TRBV12-3 or TRBV12-4 and TRBJ2-7, with 10 positions matching TRBD1. CDR3 size: 16 residues. CDR3 in amino acids: CASSEDRGPLSHEQYF. DNA for the CDR3: TGTGCCAGCAGTGAAGACAGGGGGCCTCTCTCCCACGAGCAGTACTTC.

J is TRBJ1-1 and V is TRBV20-1; tentatively, D is TRBD1 (5 bases). The CDR3 totals 12 residues. V dropped 0 bases and J dropped 7 bases, with 9 bases sitting between them. CDR1 and CDR2 (germline): DFQATT, SNEGSKA (reference sequence). In nucleotides, the CDR3 is TGCAGTGCTAGAGATTGGGGCCTTGAAGCTTTCTTT. Its protein product is CSARDWGLEAFF.

This chain uses TRBV5-5 with TRBJ2-1; the D is unclear. Germline V gives CDR1 SGHKS, CDR2 YYEKEE (reference sequence). Trimming pared 1 base from V and 14 bases from J, leaving 16 bases between. The length of the CDR3 is 13 residues. The CDR3 here is CASSLSGQTSEFF. DNA for the CDR3: TGTGCCAGCAGCTTGTCGGGCCAGACCTCGGAGTTCTTC. Together with reference TRBV5-5 and TRBJ2-1, the CDR3 gives the full variable domain: DAGVTQSPTHLIKTRGQQVTLRCSPISGHKSVSWYQQVLGQGPQFIFQYYEKEERGRGNFPDRFSARQFPNYSSELNVNALLLGDSALYLCASSLSGQTSEFFGPGTRLTVL.

The chain uses TRBV14 and TRBJ2-7; D may be TRBD1 (6 bases). This CDR3 spans 16 amino acids. Trimming pared 0 bases from V and 3 bases from J, leaving 15 bases between. Germline CDR1 reads SGHDN; CDR2 reads FVKESK. The CDR3 region is CASSQDRRGNFYEQYF. The CDR3 DNA sequence: TGTGCCAGCAGCCAAGATCGAAGGGGGAACTTCTACGAGCAGTACTTC.

The genes are TRBV28 and TRBJ1-2; 8 bases align to TRBD1. After removal of 8 bases from V and 10 bases from J, the junction contained 15 bases not matched to a gene. Germline assignment: CDR1 MDHEN and CDR2 SYDVKM. The CDR3 contains 14 residues. The CDR3: CASELTGAPCSYTF. CDR3 DNA: TGTGCCAGCGAACTGACAGGGGCCCCTTGCTCCTACACCTTC.

This clonotype appeared a single time. The chain recombines TRBV5-1 with TRBJ1-4; D remains ambiguous. The V end lost 0 bases, the J end lost 8 bases, and 8 bases lay between the germline ends. This CDR3 has 13 residues. Germline CDR1 reads SGHRS; CDR2 reads YFSETQ. DNA for the CDR3: TGCGCCAGCAGCTTGGATGACACCGAAAAACTGTTTTTT. Translating it yields CASSLDDTEKLFF.

This clonotype was counted many times. This sequence joins TRBV7-2 and TRBJ2-7; D may correspond to TRBD1 or TRBD2 (5 bases each). CDR1 is SGHTA, CDR2 FQGNSA, per germline. The CDR3 length is 15 residues. Deletions cut 2 bases from V and 2 bases from J, with 13 bases between. CDR3 nucleotides: TGTGCCAGCAGCTTAACCGGGACCGTAACCTACGAGCAGTACTTC. Amino acid sequence: CASSLTGTVTYEQYF.

A few counts support this clonotype. This sequence joins TRBV6-5 and TRBJ2-1, with TRBD1 as a possible D gene (5 bases). Germline V gives CDR1 MNHEY, CDR2 SVGAGI. V was trimmed by 2 bases and J by 4 bases, leaving 9 bases between them. This CDR3 has 14 residues. The CDR3 bases are TGTGCCAGCAGTTACGCAGGGCCTTACAATGAGCAGTTCTTC. Translating it yields CASSYAGPYNEQFF.

In regard to this clonotype: It may be a read error: a sequence one base away is much more abundant. J is TRBJ2-7 and V is TRBV6-6; D is ambiguous. CDR1 and CDR2 (germline): MNHNY, SVGAGI (reference sequence). This CDR3 has 13 residues. The CDR3 protein is CSSSYQETYEQYF. DNA of the CDR3: TGTTCCAGCAGTTACCAGGAAACCTACGAGCAGTACTTC.

This clonotype was seen more than once but under ten times. The CDR3 reads CASSQDRTNYNEQFF. DNA of the CDR3: TGCGCCAGCAGCCAAGATAGGACTAACTACAATGAGCAGTTCTTC. This rearrangement joins TRBV4-3 to TRBJ2-1; perhaps TRBD2 as D (6 bases). CDR1 and CDR2 (germline): LGHNA, YSLEER. CDR3 size: 15 residues. Trimming took off 0 bases at V and 3 bases at J, with 9 bases between the two ends.

This clonotype was counted a few times. The V and J genes are TRBV7-9 and TRBJ2-7, with no clear D. The J call is in doubt because the DNA end fits TRBJ2-4 better. This CDR3 contains 13 residues. CDR1 and CDR2 (germline): SEHNR, FQNEAQ (reference sequence). The CDR3 region has the DNA TGTGCCAGCAGCCAACAGCATGAAAACATTCAGTACTTC. Protein sequence: CASSQQHENIQYF.

This chain uses TRBV6-6 with TRBJ1-4, with TRBD1 matching over 7 bases. Germline values: CDR1 MNHNY, CDR2 SVGAGI (reference sequence). The V gene end was trimmed by 4 bases and the J gene end by 1 base; junction bases not matched to a gene: 6. The CDR3 is 16 residues long. CDR3 DNA: TGTGCCAGCAGTTCGAGACAGGGAGGAACTAATGAAAAACTGTTTTTT. This sequence encodes CASSSRQGGTNEKLFF.

This clonotype showed up just once. A read error may account for a junction end that differs from germline. V is TRBV20-1 and J is TRBJ2-5, with D possibly being TRBD2 (6 bases). CDR3 length equals 11 residues. The V gene's germline CDR1 is DFQATT and CDR2 SNEGSKA (reference sequence). CDR3 nucleotides: TGCAGTACTAGGAGGGGCGAGACCCAGTACTTC. It encodes CSTRRGETQYF.

V is TRBV20-1 and J is TRBJ2-1, with TRBD2 matching 9 bases. With 5 bases clipped from V and 5 bases from J, the junction kept 7 bases outside the gene matches. Germline assignment: CDR1 DFQATT and CDR2 SNEGSKA (reference sequence). The CDR3 covers 14 residues. The CDR3 DNA is TGCAGTGCTCCCCGCGGGGGGGGGAACAATGAGCAGTTCTTC. Its protein product is CSAPRGGGNNEQFF.

The chain couples TRBV7-8 to TRBJ2-1; tentative D call: TRBD2 (7 bases). Trimming pared 2 bases from V and 3 bases from J, leaving 11 bases between. Germline-derived CDR1 and CDR2 are SGHVS and FQNEAQ. This CDR3 has 15 residues. CDR3 in amino acids: CASSLRGADYNEQFF. In DNA, the CDR3 is TGTGCCAGCAGCTTACGGGGGGCCGACTACAATGAGCAGTTCTTC.

CDR3 nucleotide sequence: TGTGCCAGCAGTGAAGCCCCGGGGGCAGAGACCCAGTACTTC. It codes for CASSEAPGAETQYF. The rearrangement joins TRBV6-1 to TRBJ2-5; D tentatively fits TRBD1 or TRBD2 (6 bases each). The CDR3 totals 14 residues. The V and J ends lost 0 bases and 4 bases respectively, with 9 bases between them. In germline, CDR1 is MNHNS, CDR2 SASEGT.

This chain connects TRBV7-2 to TRBJ1-6; D not certain. The CDR3 is 14 residues long. CDR1 and CDR2 from the germline V gene are SGHTA and FQGNSA. Trimming removed 2 bases from V and 10 bases from J, with 12 bases in between. The CDR3 nucleotides are TGTGCCAGCAGCTTAAGCCAGATAGGGTCACCCCTCCACTTT. The encoded protein is CASSLSQIGSPLHF. The full variable domain, rest sourced from reference TRBV7-2 and TRBJ1-6, is GAGVSQSPSNKVTEKGKDVELRCDPISGHTALYWYRQSLGQGLEFLIYFQGNSAPDKSGLPSDRFSAERTGGSVSTLTIQRTQQEDSAVYLCASSLSQIGSPLHFGNGTRLTVT.

The J gene is TRBJ2-1, the V gene TRBV12-3 or TRBV12-4; TRBD2 aligns across 13 bases. V shed 8 bases, J shed 7 bases, and the junction held 5 bases outside the gene matches. The CDR3 extends over 14 amino acids. The CDR3 DNA sequence: TGTGCCAGCCAACTAGCGGGGGGGGTGAATGAGCAGTTCTTC. Its protein product is CASQLAGGVNEQFF.

The sample holds one count of this clonotype. The germline gene is not matched at one end of the junction; a read error may be the cause. The genes are TRBV7-9 and TRBJ2-4; 7 bases match TRBD2. This CDR3 comprises 15 residues. CDR1 SEHNR and CDR2 FQNEAQ come from the germline V gene (reference sequence). The CDR3 coding sequence is TGTGCCGGCAGCTTTCCAACCGGGGGGAACTACGTGCAGTACTTC. Its translation is CAGSFPTGGNYVQYF.

This clonotype was detected only a few times. The chain is built from TRBV27 and TRBJ1-5; the match to TRBD1 covers 9 bases. This CDR3 is 15 amino acids long. Germline lookup yields CDR1 MNHEY and CDR2 SMNVEV (reference sequence). The V gene end was trimmed by 5 bases and the J gene end by 6 bases; junction bases not matched to a gene: 8. CDR3 in amino acids: CASSLQGARGQPQHF. The CDR3 DNA is TGTGCCAGCAGTCTACAGGGGGCCCGCGGTCAGCCCCAGCATTTT.

This rearrangement joins TRBV20-1 to TRBJ1-5, with D perhaps TRBD1 (5 bases). This CDR3 comprises 17 residues. Trimming took off 3 bases at V and 9 bases at J, with 27 bases between the two ends. Per germline, CDR1 DFQATT and CDR2 SNEGSKA (reference sequence). For the CDR3, the DNA is TGCAGTGCTAGCCTTATAAGGGACCGGGCACCCGGTTGGCCCCAGCATTTT. Protein sequence: CSASLIRDRAPGWPQHF.

This clonotype turned up a few times. The chain combines TRBV11-2 with TRBJ2-1; the D is unclear. This CDR3 is 12 amino acids long. From germline, CDR1 is SGHAT and CDR2 FQNNGV. V was trimmed by 3 bases and J by 6 bases, leaving 6 bases between them. The CDR3 loop is CASSLDPNEQFF. CDR3 sequence (DNA): TGTGCCAGCAGCTTGGATCCCAATGAGCAGTTCTTC.

This chain uses TRBV9 with TRBJ2-7; D call uncertain. Germline V lookup: CDR1 SGDLS, CDR2 YYNGEE. Trimming removed 0 bases from V and 2 bases from J, with 15 bases in between. This CDR3 has 16 residues. The CDR3 region has the DNA TGTGCCAGCAGCGTAGGGTCCATTATAGGACCCTACGAGCAGTACTTC. This translates into CASSVGSIIGPYEQYF.